This TCR beta chain was found in a study of response to subunit inactivated influenza vaccine. Regarding the study as a whole: Authors suggested few new T cells are recruited by each seasonal influenza vaccination.

A remark on this clonotype: Its cognate antigen is unknown.

This CDR3 contains 14 residues. V was cut by 3 bases and J by 9 bases, with 15 bases left in between. TCRdb ran MiXCR on the RT-PCR reads and lists one entry per CDR3 protein. This sample has 500,000 to 550,000 distinct CDR3 sequences; approximately 7.1% occur once, and the top ten carry over 10%. This receptor was taken from a man in his fifties or sixties who received an inactivated influenza vaccine. The rearrangement links TRBV12-3 or TRBV12-4 to TRBJ2-1, with D perhaps TRBD2 (6 bases). Sequenced material: PBMCs from blood, taken around 25 months after vaccination. The DNA for the CDR3 is TGTGCCAGCAGTTTGAGGAGGGCCGGGGTTGAGCAGTTCTTC. Translation gives CASSLRRAGVEQFF.